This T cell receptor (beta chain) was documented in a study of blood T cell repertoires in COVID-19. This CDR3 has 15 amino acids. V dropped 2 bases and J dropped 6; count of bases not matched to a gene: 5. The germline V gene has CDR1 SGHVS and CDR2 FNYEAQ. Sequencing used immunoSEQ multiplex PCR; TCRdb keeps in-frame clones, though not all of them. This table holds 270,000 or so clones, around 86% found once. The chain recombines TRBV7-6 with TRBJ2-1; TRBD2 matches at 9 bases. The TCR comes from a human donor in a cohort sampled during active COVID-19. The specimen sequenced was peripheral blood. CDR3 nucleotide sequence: TGTGCCAGCAGCTTAATAGCGGGAGCGCGCAATGAGCAGTTCTTC. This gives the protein CASSLIAGARNEQFF.